Sequencing of this T cell receptor (beta chain) was carried out in a study of blood T cell repertoires in COVID-19 (TCRdb year 2020). At the level of the whole study: Collaborator samples came from the United States, Italy and Spain and covered acute and convalescent phases of COVID-19. The samples were drawn from two sources: the first 160 participants of the ongoing ImmuneRACE study, and about 1,300 subjects contributed by 6 global collaborators. Where available, HLA class I and class II types were taken from metadata supplied by the sample provider and were not determined by assay-based typing. The repertoires were released in a freely available public database meant as a resource for research on the immune response to SARS-CoV-2. The material from the prospective study consisted of cDNA or gDNA derived from T cells, B-cell-depleted T cells, or PBMCs. The sample metadata nearly always contained a de-identified subject ID, COVID-19 status, age in years and sex. Deeply sampled blood TCRbeta repertoires from subjects exposed to, actively infected with, or recovered from COVID-19 were included in the dataset.

Another Seattle source contributed samples from volunteer blood donors who had recovered from COVID-19. Each collaborating institution followed its own protocols to collect whole blood in K2EDTA tubes. For TCRbeta analysis, collaborators shipped samples in one of three forms: frozen whole blood, isolated PBMCs, or DNA extracted from either of those sample types. Concerning this clone: Its specific antigen is unknown. No base-level quality is on record; no much larger clone is a single base apart.

The CDR1 and CDR2 encoded by the germline V gene are SGHTA and FQGNSA. Clipping removes 5 bases from V and 2 bases from J, with 10 as the unmatched junction base count. There are 16 amino acids in the CDR3, from cysteine to phenylalanine inclusive. Only the CDR3 part of the read is kept: 48 bases, read in frame from the first base. On the study overall, not on this receptor specifically: The quantity of clinical and demographic metadata differed by source and by participant and was supplied without curation.

The immunoSEQ Assay, a bias-controlled multiplex PCR, was used to amplify TCRbeta CDR3 regions from genomic DNA. As for the original processing: Nucleated cell counts per sample were estimated from amplification of reference gene primers within the assay. Sequence reads were collapsed and filtered to measure the absolute abundance of every unique TCRbeta CDR3 rearrangement. For each sample, productive Simpson clonality was calculated as the square root of Simpson's diversity index across productive rearrangements. TCRdb holds this immuneACCESS table with in-frame rearrangements only. Some clones are missing; in checked studies, unresolved V genes explain under half, and the rest has no known cause. For V, J and clone size, that table is used; D and trimming come from the DNA. A total of 250,000 to 350,000 clones appear in this sample, approximately 88% of them only once. Of the sample, 5.5% to 8.5% is held by the ten largest clones.

Material: peripheral blood. The sequence joins TRBV7-2 to TRBJ2-3; 7 junctional bases match TRBD1. This TCR derives from a woman aged 30 to 39 who had recovered from COVID-19. The CDR3 protein is CASSHPGQEVTDTQYF. The nucleotide sequence is given as TGTGCCAGCAGCCACCCAGGACAGGAAGTCACAGATACGCAGTATTTT.